The 7 T cell receptor beta chains below come from one sample, sequenced in a study of CXCR3-negative and CXCR3-positive naive CD8 T cells. General study results and limits: Naive cells with CXCR3 showed TRB CDR3s that were more hydrophobic than those in CXCR3-negative naive cells.

No cognate antigen is known for these TCRs. UMI-labeled 5' RACE yielded the TRB cDNA libraries. No DNA is given; TCRdb re-called the 5' RACE reads and lists each CDR3 protein once. This sample's table has roughly 93,000 distinct CDR3 sequences. The sequencing input was naive CXCR3+ CD8+ T cells from blood. Described subset: CD45RO-CCR7+CD27+CD95- naive CD8+ T cells expressing CXCR3 (TNR3+). All receptors come from a human donor in good health. Some clones in this sample may be carry-over from other donors' samples.

The rearrangement joins TRBV29-1 to TRBJ2-2. The CDR3 sequence is 13 residues long. Germline lookup yields CDR1 SQVTM and CDR2 ANQGSEA. CDR3 sequence: CSVVVPNTGELFF.

The chain carries TRBV7-9 and TRBJ1-5; with no DNA, the TCRdb D assignment of TRBD1 cannot be verified. Germline V lookup: CDR1 SEHNR, CDR2 FQNEAQ (reference sequence). This CDR3 is built from 16 residues. CDR3 loop: CASSLLGGDGDQPQHF.

The V and J genes are TRBV11-2 and TRBJ2-2; TCRdb reports TRBD2, a call that lacks DNA to check it against. CDR1 is SGHAT and CDR2 is FQNNGV in the germline V gene. The CDR3 loop spans 14 amino acids. This CDR3 is CASSGGLSSGELFF.

The chain couples TRBV6-5 to TRBJ2-1; without DNA, the TCRdb call of TRBD2 cannot be checked. Germline V gene lookup returns CDR1 MNHEY and CDR2 SVGAGI. There are 17 residues in the CDR3. CDR3 loop: CASSALVGTSGTNEQFF.

V and J are TRBV14 and TRBJ2-7. The length of the CDR3 is 14 residues. Germline V gene data show CDR1 as SGHDN and CDR2 as FVKESK. The CDR3 spells CASSPTGFMYEQYF.

This chain uses TRBV27 with TRBJ1-1; TCRdb's D call of TRBD1 is untestable without DNA. Germline V gene data show CDR1 as MNHEY and CDR2 as SMNVEV (reference sequence). The CDR3 contains 13 residues. CDR3 residues: CASSTYPGTEAFF.

The chain combines TRBV29-1 with TRBJ2-3; no DNA is available, so the TRBD1 call from TCRdb remains unchecked. Germline CDR1 SQVTM, CDR2 ANQGSEA. The CDR3 extends over 15 amino acids. The CDR3 loop is CSVEDRDRGADTQYF.